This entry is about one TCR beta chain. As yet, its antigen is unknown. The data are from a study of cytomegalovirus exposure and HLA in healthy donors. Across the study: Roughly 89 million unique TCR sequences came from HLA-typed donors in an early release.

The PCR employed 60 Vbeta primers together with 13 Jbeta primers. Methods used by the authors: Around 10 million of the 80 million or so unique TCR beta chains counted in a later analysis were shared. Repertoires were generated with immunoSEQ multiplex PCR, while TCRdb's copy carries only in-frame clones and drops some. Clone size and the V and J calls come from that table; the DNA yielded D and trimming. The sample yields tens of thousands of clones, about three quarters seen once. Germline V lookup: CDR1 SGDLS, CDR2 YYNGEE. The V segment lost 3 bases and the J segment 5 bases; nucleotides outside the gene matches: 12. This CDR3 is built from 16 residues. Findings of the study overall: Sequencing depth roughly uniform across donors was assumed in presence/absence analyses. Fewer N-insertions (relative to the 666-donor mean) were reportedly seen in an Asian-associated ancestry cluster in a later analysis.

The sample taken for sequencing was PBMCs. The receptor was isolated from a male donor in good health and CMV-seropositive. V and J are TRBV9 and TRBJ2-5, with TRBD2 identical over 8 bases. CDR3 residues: CASSASRGVGTETQYF. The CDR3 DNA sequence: TGTGCCAGCAGCGCATCGCGGGGGGTTGGTACGGAGACCCAGTACTTC.